A single TCR beta chain is shown here with its context. Germline CDR1 reads SGHRS; CDR2 reads YFSETQ. This CDR3 has 16 residues. J lost 1 base, V lost 0 bases, and 4 bases had no gene match. Only in-frame clones appear in the TCRdb table, and some are missing; sequencing was by immunoSEQ multiplex PCR. The table includes roughly 100,000 clones, more than 70% detected once. These data are taken from a study of blood T cell repertoires in COVID-19. Material for sequencing was peripheral blood. The chain carries TRBV5-1 and TRBJ2-1, with 7 bases aligning to TRBD2. The source is a woman in her sixties with acute or convalescent COVID-19. Here the CDR3 reads CASSLVASGSYNEQFF. In DNA, the CDR3 is TGCGCCAGCAGCTTGGTGGCTAGCGGTTCCTACAATGAGCAGTTCTTC.